Presented here are 9 T cell receptor beta chains from one specimen sequenced in a study of T cells in women clearing cervical HPV infection. Data came from immunoSEQ multiplex PCR; TCRdb stores just in-frame clones and leaves some out. In all, the sample yields about 16,000 clones. Sample: blood buffy coat. The origin of the receptors is a woman aged 18 to 75 with a cervical HPV16 infection that either progressed to CIN3+ or cleared (not recorded which).

With regard to this clone: The DNA ends 3 residues before the CDR3 does, and the rest of the CDR3 is filled in from the germline J gene. The chain is built from TRBV7-8 and TRBJ2-1, with 7 positions matching TRBD1. CDR1 is SGHVS, CDR2 FQNEAQ, per germline. The CDR3 covers 15 residues. Trimming took 2 bases from V and 7 from J; bases not matched to a gene: 8. CDR3 DNA, as far as it was read: TGTGCCAGCAGCTTACGGGCAGGGGGTTCTAATGAG. It yields the protein CASSLRAGGSNE. In full, the CDR3 is CASSLRAGGSNEQFF. The whole variable domain, filled in from reference TRBV7-8 and TRBJ2-1, reads GAGVSQSPRYKVAKRGQDVALRCDPISGHVSLFWYQQALGQGPEFLTYFQNEAQLDKSGLPSDRFFAERPEGSVSTLKIQRTQQEDSAVYLCASSLRAGGSNEQFFGPGTRLTVL.

Points on this clone: The CDR3 goes on 3 residues after the read ends, and that part is filled in from the germline J gene. The rearrangement uses TRBV7-2 and TRBJ2-4; D call uncertain. CDR1 is SGHTA and CDR2 is FQGNSA in the germline V gene. CDR3 length: 14 residues. The CDR3 sequence: CASSLSGLPIGQYF. The part of the CDR3 DNA that was read is TGTGCCAGCAGCTTATCGGGTCTACCTATCGGT. Filled out from reference TRBV7-2 and TRBJ2-4, the complete variable domain reads GAGVSQSPSNKVTEKGKDVELRCDPISGHTALYWYRQSLGQGLEFLIYFQGNSAPDKSGLPSDRFSAERTGGSVSTLTIQRTQQEDSAVYLCASSLSGLPIGQYFGAGTRLSVL.

Comments on this clone: Read data end 3 residues before the CDR3 end; the end is taken from the germline J gene. V and J are TRBV20-1 and TRBJ1-2; 9 bases agree with TRBD1. Germline values: CDR1 DFQATT, CDR2 SNEGSKA (reference sequence). The length of the CDR3 is 13 residues. V shed 5 bases and J 2 bases; nucleotides not matched to a gene: 3. The covered CDR3 bases are TGCAGTGCTTCGGACAGGGGAAACTATGGC. Translated: CSASDRGNYG. The whole CDR3 protein reads CSASDRGNYGYTF.

Details on this clone: The read gets to within 3 residues of the CDR3 end, and the germline J gene fills in the rest. This chain joins TRBV7-2 and TRBJ2-5, with D possibly being TRBD2 (6 bases). Between the trimmed V and J ends, which lost 4 bases and 5 bases, there was a span of 17 bases. Germline V gene lookup returns CDR1 SGHTA and CDR2 FQGNSA. This CDR3 has 15 amino acids. Incomplete CDR3 DNA: TGTGCCAGCAGCTCTCCTCGATCAGGAGGGGAGACC. It translates to CASSSPRSGGET. The full-length CDR3 reads as CASSSPRSGGETQYF.

Regarding this clone: The CDR3 end lies 3 residues beyond the end of the read and is filled in from the germline J gene. The chain is built from TRBV28 and TRBJ2-5; TRBD1 aligns across 9 bases. This CDR3 has 18 residues. V shed 6 bases, J shed 4 bases, and the junction held 18 bases outside the gene matches. Germline assignment: CDR1 MDHEN and CDR2 SYDVKM. The DNA read from the CDR3 is TGTGCCAGCAGACACATGAACAGGGGGCGGGGATCTTTAGAGACC. Protein: CASRHMNRGRGSLET. The CDR3 in its entirety is CASRHMNRGRGSLETQYF.

Concerning this clone: The junction and the germline gene differ at one end; a read error may be behind it. Sequencing ends 3 residues short of the CDR3 end; the germline J gene provides the rest. The chain combines TRBV4-2 with TRBJ2-2; D remains unclear. The CDR3 consists of 15 residues. The germline gives CDR1 LGHNA, CDR2 YNFKEQ. CDR3 residues: CASSQVYPQTGELFF. Incomplete CDR3 DNA: TGCGCCAGCAGCCAAGTTTACCCTCAGACCGGGGAG.

To note about this clone: The read terminates 3 residues before the CDR3 end, so the remaining end is supplied by the germline J gene. The chain is built from TRBV7-9 and TRBJ1-2; TRBD1 aligns across 7 bases. The CDR3 is made up of 14 amino acids. The germline V gene has CDR1 SEHNR and CDR2 FQNEAQ (reference sequence). Germline trimming cut 6 bases from V and 3 bases from J; bases unmatched to any gene: 7. The CDR3 sequence is CASRLGGADYGYTF. Incomplete CDR3 DNA: TGTGCCAGCAGACTAGGGGGCGCCGACTATGGC.

With regard to this clone: The read stops 3 residues short of the end of the CDR3; the missing end is completed from the germline J gene. The chain links TRBV24-1 to TRBJ1-2, with TRBD1 identical over 9 bases. This CDR3 has 13 residues. CDR1 and CDR2 (germline): KGHDR, SFDVKD. This CDR3 is CATSEQGAWGYTF. CDR3 DNA (partial): TGTGCCACCAGTGAACAGGGGGCGTGGGGC.

On this clone: The read ends 3 residues before the CDR3 terminus; that terminus is restored from the germline J gene. The rearrangement links TRBV20-1 to TRBJ2-1; no definite D call. This CDR3 contains 12 residues. The germline V gene has CDR1 DFQATT and CDR2 SNEGSKA (reference sequence). Between the trimmed V and J ends, which lost 6 bases and 5 bases, there was a span of 11 bases. CDR3 sequence reads: CSALNLDNEQFF. The part of the CDR3 DNA that was read is TGCAGTGCCCTAAACCTAGACAATGAG.